A selection of T cell receptor beta chains follows, all from one sample in a study of T-cell memory formation after mild COVID-19. Via MiXCR, TCRdb re-called the 5' RACE reads, giving one row per CDR3 protein. Among under 200,000 distinct CDR3 sequences, roughly 31% were seen once, and the ten largest hold approximately 12%. The specimen was PBMCs or a T cell subset sorted from them (not recorded which). These receptors were taken from an adult woman who had mild COVID-19 (a few samples of this study predate the infection). Cell type and time point are not known. Both conserved end residues are part of each CDR3. The D gene is left open where the match is weak. Clone size is shown for a subset of rows, as once, few, many or a class of expanded clone.

TRBJ2-7 NA NA TRBV9 CASSPGLREQYF TGTGCCAGCAGCCCGGGACTTCGAGAGCAGTACTTC
TRBJ2-7 TRBD1 NA TRBV4-2 CASSQEAGQGAYEQYF TGTGCCAGCAGCCAAGAAGCCGGACAGGGGGCCTACGAGCAGTACTTC
TRBJ1-3 NA few TRBV6-1 CASSESPSGSGNTIYF TGTGCCAGCAGTGAATCCCCTTCAGGTTCTGGAAACACCATATATTTT
TRBJ2-1 NA few TRBV15 CATSREVVDEQFF TGTGCCACCAGCAGAGAGGTAGTGGATGAGCAGTTCTTC
TRBJ2-7 TRBD1 few TRBV4-1 CASSQVPGTGREQYF TGCGCCAGCAGCCAAGTACCCGGGACAGGGAGGGAGCAGTACTTC
TRBJ2-1 TRBD1 NA TRBV7-6 CASSLGGQYNEQFF TGTGCCAGCAGCTTAGGGGGACAGTACAATGAGCAGTTCTTC
TRBJ2-7 NA NA TRBV7-9 CASSFSAYPYEQYF TGTGCCAGCAGCTTTTCAGCCTACCCCTACGAGCAGTACTTC
TRBJ1-1 NA NA TRBV20-1 CSVPKPGLDTEAFF TGCAGTGTTCCTAAGCCGGGCTTGGACACTGAAGCTTTCTTT
TRBJ1-1 NA few TRBV3-1 CASSQDQGLREAFF TGTGCCAGCAGCCAAGATCAAGGACTGCGTGAAGCTTTCTTT
TRBJ1-1 NA NA TRBV12-3/TRBV12-4 CASSPRAARPFF TGTGCCAGCAGTCCCCGGGCGGCACGGCCTTTCTTT
TRBJ2-7 NA NA TRBV7-2 CASSLSPQSGNYEQYF TGTGCCAGCAGCTTATCTCCACAGTCGGGCAACTACGAGCAGTACTTC
TRBJ2-5 TRBD1 NA TRBV6-6 CASSYLGGQGTNQETQYF TGTGCCAGCAGTTACTTGGGAGGACAGGGGACAAACCAAGAGACCCAGTACTTC
TRBJ2-3 TRBD2 NA TRBV3-1 CASSQRGGGDTQYF TGTGCCAGCAGCCAGCGGGGGGGCGGAGATACGCAGTATTTT
TRBJ2-7 NA few TRBV3-1 CASSQDIGGAVYEQYF TGTGCCAGCAGCCAAGATATCGGCGGAGCGGTCTACGAGCAGTACTTC
TRBJ2-2 NA few TRBV5-6 CASSLGGETGELFF TGTGCCAGCAGCTTGGGAGGGGAAACCGGGGAGCTGTTTTTT
TRBJ2-1 NA once TRBV7-3 CASSSTPAGADEQFF TGTGCCAGCAGCTCGACCCCCGCCGGGGCAGATGAGCAGTTCTTC
TRBJ1-2 NA few TRBV6-6 CASSYSVGGYGYTF TGTGCCAGCAGTTACTCGGTGGGGGGATATGGCTACACCTTC
TRBJ2-4 NA NA TRBV12-3/TRBV12-4 CASSHSPENQYF TGTGCCAGCAGCCACAGCCCTGAGAATCAGTACTTC
TRBJ2-7 TRBD2 NA TRBV5-1 CASSLGKTSGSGYEQYF TGCGCCAGCAGCTTGGGAAAGACTAGCGGGAGTGGCTACGAGCAGTACTTC
TRBJ2-7 NA NA TRBV6-5 CASSYTDSSYEQYF TGTGCCAGCAGTTATACGGACAGCTCCTACGAGCAGTACTTC
TRBJ2-2 NA few TRBV5-1 CASSWEDGELFF TGCGCCAGCAGCTGGGAAGACGGGGAGCTGTTTTTT
TRBJ2-5 NA many TRBV6-1 CASSEYGGQETQYF TGTGCCAGCAGTGAATATGGGGGACAAGAGACCCAGTACTTC
TRBJ2-2 NA NA TRBV19 CASSIKGTGELFF TGTGCCAGTAGTATTAAGGGCACCGGGGAGCTGTTTTTT
TRBJ1-1 NA few TRBV7-9 CASSLMAGNTEAFF TGTGCCAGCAGTCTAATGGCCGGTAACACTGAAGCTTTCTTT
TRBJ2-3 TRBD2 NA TRBV12-3/TRBV12-4 CASSTFSGRGTDTQYF TGTGCCAGCAGTACCTTTAGCGGGAGAGGCACAGATACGCAGTATTTT
TRBJ1-6 TRBD1 NA TRBV7-9 CASSPLGTDNSPLHF TGTGCCAGCAGCCCCCTTGGGACAGATAATTCACCCCTCCACTTT
TRBJ2-7 NA NA TRBV5-5 CASSLADSLYEQYF TGTGCCAGCAGCTTGGCGGACAGCCTCTACGAGCAGTACTTC
TRBJ2-3 NA NA TRBV7-9 CASSFEGNTDTQYF TGTGCCAGCAGCTTTGAGGGTAACACAGATACGCAGTATTTT
TRBJ2-1 NA NA TRBV7-3 CASSYGTEQFF TGTGCCAGCAGCTATGGGACCGAGCAGTTCTTC
TRBJ1-5 TRBD1 few TRBV5-5 CASSSGTGGSGNQPQHF TGTGCCAGCAGCTCCGGGACAGGGGGTTCGGGCAATCAGCCCCAGCATTTT
TRBJ2-1 TRBD2 NA TRBV7-8 CASSRYDVQLAGAAYNEQFF TGTGCCAGCAGCCGATACGACGTCCAGTTGGCGGGAGCGGCCTACAATGAGCAGTTCTTC
TRBJ2-5 NA few TRBV14 CASSQVLWETQYF TGTGCCAGCAGCCAAGTTTTGTGGGAAACCCAGTACTTC
TRBJ2-1 NA few TRBV20-1 CSASPYQGYGWDNEQFF TGCAGTGCTAGTCCCTATCAGGGCTACGGTTGGGACAATGAGCAGTTCTTC
TRBJ2-5 NA NA TRBV4-1 CASSQLGLPGETQYF TGCGCCAGCAGCCAACTGGGACTGCCCGGAGAGACCCAGTACTTC
TRBJ1-2 NA NA TRBV24-1 CATSDSGQGDYGYTF TGTGCCACCAGTGATAGTGGACAAGGGGACTATGGCTACACCTTC
TRBJ2-1 NA few TRBV7-2 CASSSHVTEQFF TGTGCCAGCAGCTCCCACGTGACAGAGCAGTTCTTC
TRBJ1-4 NA few TRBV4-3 CASSQDQRGNEKLFF TGCGCCAGCAGCCAAGATCAAAGGGGGAATGAAAAACTGTTTTTT
TRBJ2-6 NA NA TRBV18 CASSPDRAGANVLTF TGTGCCAGCTCACCGGATAGGGCTGGGGCCAACGTCCTGACTTTC
TRBJ2-3 NA few TRBV4-1 CASSQVNLGFSDTQYF TGCGCCAGCAGCCAAGTTAATCTGGGTTTTTCAGATACGCAGTATTTT
TRBJ2-3 NA few TRBV7-2 CASSLDGGGRRDTQYF TGTGCCAGCAGCTTAGATGGAGGAGGAAGAAGGGATACGCAGTATTTT
TRBJ2-5 TRBD1 many TRBV24-1 CATSDTGVSETQYF TGTGCCACCAGTGATACAGGGGTATCGGAGACCCAGTACTTC
TRBJ2-1 NA NA TRBV6-6 CASSQGVNEQFF TGTGCCAGCAGTCAAGGGGTCAATGAGCAGTTCTTC
TRBJ2-1 TRBD1 NA TRBV5-1 CASSWGQGLPSYNEQFF TGCGCCAGCAGCTGGGGACAGGGACTCCCCTCCTACAATGAGCAGTTCTTC
TRBJ2-4 NA NA TRBV29-1 CSAFKNIQYF TGCAGCGCGTTCAAAAACATTCAGTACTTC
TRBJ2-3 TRBD1 NA TRBV24-1 CATSEWGQGSTDTQYF TGTGCCACCAGTGAGTGGGGACAGGGGAGCACAGATACGCAGTATTTT